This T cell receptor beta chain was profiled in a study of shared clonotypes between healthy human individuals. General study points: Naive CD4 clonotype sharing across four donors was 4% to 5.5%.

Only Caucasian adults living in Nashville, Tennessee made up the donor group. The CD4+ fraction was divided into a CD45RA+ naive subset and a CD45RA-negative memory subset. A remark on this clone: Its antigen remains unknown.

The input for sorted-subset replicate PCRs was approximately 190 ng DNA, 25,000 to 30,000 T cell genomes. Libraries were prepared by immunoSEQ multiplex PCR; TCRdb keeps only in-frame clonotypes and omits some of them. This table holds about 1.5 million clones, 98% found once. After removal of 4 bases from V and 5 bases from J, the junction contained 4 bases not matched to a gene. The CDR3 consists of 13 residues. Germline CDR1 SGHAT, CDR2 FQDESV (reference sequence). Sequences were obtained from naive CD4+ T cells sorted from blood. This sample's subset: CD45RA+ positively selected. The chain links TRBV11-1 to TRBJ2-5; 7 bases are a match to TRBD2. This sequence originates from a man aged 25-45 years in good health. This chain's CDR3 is CASSYGLGETQYF. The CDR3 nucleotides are TGTGCCAGCAGCTATGGACTAGGGGAGACCCAGTACTTC.